Below are 23 T cell receptor beta chains sequenced from a single sample in a study of cytomegalovirus exposure and HLA in healthy donors. This table comes from immunoSEQ multiplex PCR, and its TCRdb copy is limited to in-frame clones, with some not included. The sample shows about 400,000 clones, roughly 89% of them seen only once. Sequencing was done on a sample of PBMCs. The origin of the receptors is a woman aged 18-35 years in good health and CMV-seronegative.

This clone showed up just a few times. The chain couples TRBV5-6 to TRBJ2-7; tentative D call: TRBD2 (6 bases). Trimming pared 6 bases from V and 2 bases from J, leaving 12 bases between. CDR1 and CDR2 from the germline V gene are SGHDT and YYEEEE. This CDR3 contains 13 residues. The CDR3 sequence: CASIRRGTYEQYF. CDR3 DNA sequence: TGTGCCAGCATCCGCCGGGGGACCTACGAGCAGTACTTC. Full variable domain (missing parts from reference TRBV5-6 and TRBJ2-7): DAGVTQSPTHLIKTRGQQVTLRCSPKSGHDTVSWYQQALGQGPQFIFQYYEEEERQRGNFPDRFSGHQFPNYSSELNVNALLLGDSALYLCASIRRGTYEQYFGPGTRLTVT.

This chain uses TRBV2 with TRBJ2-5, with a tentative D call TRBD1 (5 bases). This CDR3 is 12 amino acids long. V lost 3 bases and J lost 4, with 6 bases in between. CDR1 SNHLY and CDR2 FYNNEI come from the germline V gene. CDR3 sequence (DNA): TGTGCCAGCAGTGATGACAGAGAGACCCAGTACTTC. It codes for CASSDDRETQYF. The full variable domain, in which reference TRBV2 and TRBJ2-5 provide the parts outside the CDR3, is EPEVTQTPSHQVTQMGQEVILRCVPISNHLYFYWYRQILGQKVEFLVSFYNNEISEKSEIFDDQFSVERPDGSNFTLKIRSTKLEDSAMYFCASSDDRETQYFGPGTRLLVL.

This clone was found once. The V gene is TRBV4-1, the J gene TRBJ2-3, with no clear D. In germline, CDR1 is MGHRA, CDR2 YSYEKL. The CDR3 loop spans 17 amino acids. The ends were cut back, 1 base at V and 1 base at J, with 15 bases in the middle. CDR3 loop: CASSQGLGGPGTDTQYF. CDR3 sequence (DNA): TGCGCCAGCAGCCAAGGTTTAGGCGGCCCGGGCACAGATACGCAGTATTTT.

The rearrangement joins TRBV27 to TRBJ2-7; TRBD2 is a possible D gene (6 bases). Germline CDR1 and CDR2: MNHEY and SMNVEV (reference sequence). CDR3 length: 20 amino acids. Trimming shortened V by 7 bases and J by 1 base, and 32 bases separated the two germline ends. CDR3 amino acids: CASTWDETSSGTTRSYEQYF. Here the CDR3 DNA reads TGTGCCAGCACCTGGGATGAGACTAGTAGTGGTACTACCAGGTCCTACGAGCAGTACTTC.

The V gene is TRBV4-2, the J gene TRBJ1-4; D call uncertain. V gave up 1 base and J gave up 0 bases, with 9 bases separating them. The CDR3 runs to 16 residues. The germline gives CDR1 LGHNA, CDR2 YNFKEQ. The CDR3 here is CASSQANTATNEKLFF. DNA for the CDR3: TGTGCCAGCAGCCAAGCGAACACAGCAACTAATGAAAAACTGTTTTTT.

The V call is TRBV19, the J call TRBJ2-7, with 7 bases lining up with TRBD2. Germline loops: CDR1 LNHDA, CDR2 SQIVND (reference sequence). V trimming: 5 bases; J trimming: 2 bases; junction bases outside the gene matches: 3. This CDR3 is built from 13 residues. The DNA for the CDR3 is TGTGCCAGTAGTTCCGGGACTACCTACGAGCAGTACTTC. As protein: CASSSGTTYEQYF.

V usage is TRBV7-7 and J usage is TRBJ2-2; perhaps TRBD1 as D (6 bases). V gave up 1 base and J gave up 0 bases, with 6 bases separating them. Germline CDR1 SSHAT, CDR2 FNYEAQ (reference sequence). CDR3 length equals 15 residues. Here the CDR3 reads CASSLGQANTGELFF. As DNA, the CDR3 is TGTGCCAGCAGCTTAGGACAGGCGAACACCGGGGAGCTGTTTTTT.

The chain employs TRBV19 and TRBJ2-4, with 10 bases matching TRBD1. The CDR3 sequence is 16 residues long. Germline lookup yields CDR1 LNHDA and CDR2 SQIVND (reference sequence). The V segment lost 4 bases and the J segment 8 bases; nucleotides outside the gene matches: 11. CDR3 nucleotides: TGTGCCAGTAGTACCCGGACAGGGGGGAGCTGGGACATTCAGTACTTC. It encodes CASSTRTGGSWDIQYF.

The rearrangement uses TRBV29-1 and TRBJ2-5; D unclear. V dropped 4 bases and J dropped 2 bases, with 8 bases sitting between them. The CDR3 is 12 residues long. Germline loops: CDR1 SQVTM, CDR2 ANQGSEA. The CDR3: CSVAQLQETQYF. The CDR3 coding sequence is TGCAGCGTTGCACAGTTGCAAGAGACCCAGTACTTC.

The rearrangement uses TRBV5-1 and TRBJ2-6; D not certain. The V end was cut by 0 bases, the J end by 4 bases, with 14 bases between. Germline loops: CDR1 SGHRS, CDR2 YFSETQ. This CDR3 has 17 residues. The CDR3 bases are TGCGCCAGCAGCTTGGGATTAGCTTCCACCGGGGCCAACGTCCTGACTTTC. Translation: CASSLGLASTGANVLTF.

J is TRBJ1-1 and V is TRBV2, with 9 bases matching TRBD1. The CDR3 runs 15 residues. Germline V gene data show CDR1 as SNHLY and CDR2 as FYNNEI. Trimming took 1 base from V and 2 from J; bases not matched to a gene: 2. The CDR3 DNA reads as TGTGCCAGCAGTGAAGGGACAGGGGTAAACACTGAAGCTTTCTTT. Its protein is CASSEGTGVNTEAFF.

This sequence joins TRBV2 and TRBJ1-1, with TRBD1 identical over 7 bases. This CDR3 region has 13 residues. Germline trimming cut 4 bases from V and 6 bases from J; bases unmatched to any gene: 5. Per germline, CDR1 SNHLY and CDR2 FYNNEI. Here the CDR3 reads CASSGDSRSEAFF. In DNA form, the CDR3 reads TGTGCCAGCAGTGGGGACAGTAGGTCTGAAGCTTTCTTT.

This chain joins TRBV5-4 and TRBJ2-2; TRBD2 agrees at 9 bases. The CDR3 runs to 16 residues. The J segment lost 4 bases and the V segment lost 4 bases, leaving 8 bases of the junction unmatched. Germline V gene data show CDR1 as SGHNT and CDR2 as YYREEE (reference sequence). The CDR3 reads CASSPPGTSPTGELFF. DNA of the CDR3: TGTGCCAGCAGCCCACCCGGGACTAGCCCCACCGGGGAGCTGTTTTTT. Filled out from reference TRBV5-4 and TRBJ2-2, the complete variable domain reads ETGVTQSPTHLIKTRGQQVTLRCSSQSGHNTVSWYQQALGQGPQFIFQYYREEENGRGNFPPRFSGLQFPNYSSELNVNALELDDSALYLCASSPPGTSPTGELFFGEGSRLTVL.

This chain links TRBV19 with TRBJ1-1; D may be TRBD1 (5 bases). Germline V gene data show CDR1 as LNHDA and CDR2 as SQIVND (reference sequence). With 7 bases removed from V and 5 bases from J, the gap between germline ends came to 14 bases. This CDR3 comprises 13 residues. The DNA of the CDR3 is TGTGCCAGTAAATCAACAGCAGGGACTGAAGCTTTCTTT. Amino acid sequence: CASKSTAGTEAFF.

The V and J genes are TRBV6-5 and TRBJ1-1, with TRBD1 as a possible D gene (6 bases). From germline, CDR1 is MNHEY and CDR2 SVGAGI. This CDR3 is built from 13 residues. V was pared by 9 bases and J by 1 base, with 12 bases between. CDR3 bases: TGTGCCAGTACACAGGGATGGAACACTGAAGCTTTCTTT. It specifies CASTQGWNTEAFF.

This rearrangement joins TRBV4-1 to TRBJ2-3; D is perhaps TRBD2 (6 bases). The V and J ends lost 5 bases and 4 bases respectively, with 16 bases between them. Germline loops: CDR1 MGHRA, CDR2 YSYEKL. The CDR3 has 15 residues. CDR3 nucleotides: TGCGCCAGCAGCTTTACTAGCCAGAGGTCAGATACGCAGTATTTT. Translation: CASSFTSQRSDTQYF.

This chain links TRBV28 with TRBJ2-2; D is possibly TRBD1 (5 bases). Per germline, CDR1 MDHEN and CDR2 SYDVKM. V lost 8 bases and J 2 bases, leaving 12 bases between the germline ends. This CDR3 is built from 14 residues. This CDR3 reads CASRSWTNTGELFF. In DNA, the CDR3 is TGTGCCAGCCGATCCTGGACAAACACCGGGGAGCTGTTTTTT.

This chain uses TRBV5-1 with TRBJ2-3; 8 bases agree with TRBD2. The CDR3 runs to 14 residues. Looked up from germline, CDR1 is SGHRS and CDR2 is YFSETQ. V dropped 5 bases and J dropped 2; count of bases not matched to a gene: 4. The CDR3 nucleotides read TGCGCCAGCAGAACTAGCGGAACCACAGATACGCAGTATTTT. This translates into CASRTSGTTDTQYF.

The chain couples TRBV30 to TRBJ1-4; 9 bases match TRBD1. Germline V gives CDR1 GTSNPN, CDR2 SVGIG (reference sequence). This CDR3 region has 14 residues. V trimming: 5 bases; J trimming: 7 bases; junction bases outside the gene matches: 8. The CDR3 nucleotides are TGTGCCTGGGGAAAGGGACAGGGAGGTGAAAAACTGTTTTTT. Its translation is CAWGKGQGGEKLFF.

The chain combines TRBV15 with TRBJ2-7; a weak D match, TRBD2 (5 bases). CDR1 LNHNV and CDR2 YYDKDF come from the germline V gene (reference sequence). The CDR3 contains 15 residues. V shed 4 bases and J shed 4 bases, with 17 bases lying between them. CDR3 region: CATSTSEGPGYEQYF. CDR3 coding DNA: TGTGCCACCAGCACGTCTGAGGGCCCCGGGTACGAGCAGTACTTC.

The V and J genes are TRBV5-4 and TRBJ2-1; 8 nucleotides agree with TRBD1. V shed 4 bases and J 3 bases; nucleotides not matched to a gene: 9. CDR3 length: 16 amino acids. In germline, CDR1 is SGHNT, CDR2 YYREEE (reference sequence). CDR3 sequence reads: CASSQGAGALYNEQFF. The DNA for the CDR3 is TGTGCCAGCAGCCAGGGGGCAGGGGCGCTCTACAATGAGCAGTTCTTC.

The CDR3 DNA reads TGTGCCAGCAGTCGGGACAGGGGAAATCGTCAGCCCCAGCATTTT. It encodes CASSRDRGNRQPQHF. The genes are TRBV28 and TRBJ1-5; TRBD1 matches at 10 bases. The CDR3 runs 15 residues. V dropped 5 bases and J dropped 6; count of bases not matched to a gene: 7. Germline lookup yields CDR1 MDHEN and CDR2 SYDVKM.

The sample holds a few counts of this clone. J is TRBJ1-2 and V is TRBV28; TRBD1 aligns across 8 bases. The CDR3 consists of 14 residues. The V gene's germline CDR1 is MDHEN and CDR2 SYDVKM. Trimming removed 7 bases from V and 1 base from J; junction bases left unmatched: 5. The CDR3 sequence: CASKVTGVNYGYTF. CDR3 DNA: TGTGCCAGCAAGGTGACAGGGGTTAACTATGGCTACACCTTC.